This T cell receptor beta chain emerged from a study of graft-versus-host responses after intestinal transplantation. General study findings and limits: Association was observed between peak circulating GvH clone levels and early post-transplant HvG declines. The study found high graft-versus-host to host-versus-graft clonal ratios in allografts of patients with graft-donor T cell macrochimerism. Ileal or blood samples showed some GvH clones first, and such clones were also found in recipient marrow.

This CDR3 comprises 14 residues. V dropped 6 bases and J dropped 8 bases, with 16 bases sitting between them. Germline V CDR1 and CDR2: MNHEY, SMNVEV (reference sequence). Measured with immunoSEQ multiplex PCR; TCRdb has only the in-frame clones, and not every one. Of over 45,000 clones listed, about 93% are singletons. A remark on this clone: Its antigen is unknown.

The sample in question was PBMCs, obtained about 800 days after a first intestinal transplant, on the day of a second. The V call is TRBV27, the J call TRBJ1-4; D gene uncertain. This TCR was sampled from a human patient who received an intestinal transplant, so some T cells may come from the graft donor. The DNA for the CDR3 is TGTGCCAGCAGGGCGTGGAGGGATGAGGAAAAACTGTTTTTT. Amino acids: CASRAWRDEEKLFF. Based on the CDR3 plus reference TRBV27 and TRBJ1-4, the full variable domain is EAQVTQNPRYLITVTGKKLTVTCSQNMNHEYMSWYRQDPGLGLRQIYYSMNVEVTDKGDVPEGYKVSRKEKRNFPLILESPSPNQTSLYFCASRAWRDEEKLFFGSGTQLSVL.